The rows below give T cell receptor beta chains drawn from one sample of a study of beta chain features in type 1 diabetes. Data came from immunoSEQ multiplex PCR; TCRdb stores just in-frame clones and leaves some out. This table holds a few hundred thousand clones, more than 11% found once. The sequenced sample was naive CD4+ T cells from blood. The receptor source for this set is a man younger than 45 in good health. The CDR3 runs from the conserved cysteine through the conserved F or W. Fields, in order: clone size, D gene, J gene, V gene, CDR3 DNA, CDR3 protein. The D gene is left open where the match is weak. Clone sizes are given selectively: once, few, many, or a class where the clone is expanded.

clone_size: -
d_call: -
j_call: TRBJ1-2
v_call: TRBV27
cdr3_nt: TGTGCCAGCAGTTTAACGAATGCTAACTATGGCTACACCTTC
cdr3_aa: CASSLTNANYGYTF

clone_size: -
d_call: -
j_call: TRBJ1-2
v_call: TRBV30
cdr3_nt: TGTGCCTGGAGTGTGTTTGGATTTTATGGCTACACCTTC
cdr3_aa: CAWSVFGFYGYTF

clone_size: -
d_call: TRBD1
j_call: TRBJ1-1
v_call: TRBV7-9
cdr3_nt: TGTGCCAGCAGCTTAGGGGACAGGGCGACTGAAGCTTTCTTT
cdr3_aa: CASSLGDRATEAFF

clone_size: -
d_call: TRBD2
j_call: TRBJ2-3
v_call: TRBV7-8
cdr3_nt: TGTGCCAGCAGCGGACTAGCGGGAGGGGCAGGGGGCACAGATACGCAGTATTTT
cdr3_aa: CASSGLAGGAGGTDTQYF

clone_size: few
d_call: TRBD2
j_call: TRBJ2-1
v_call: TRBV19
cdr3_nt: TGTGCCAGTAAGGATATACTAGCGGTTAACAATGAGCAGTTCTTC
cdr3_aa: CASKDILAVNNEQFF

clone_size: -
d_call: TRBD1
j_call: TRBJ2-3
v_call: TRBV6-6
cdr3_nt: TGTGCCAGCAGTCAACAGGGGTGGGATACGCAGTATTTT
cdr3_aa: CASSQQGWDTQYF

clone_size: -
d_call: -
j_call: TRBJ2-7
v_call: TRBV11-2
cdr3_nt: TGTGCCAGCAGCTACACACGGAACGAGCAGTACTTC
cdr3_aa: CASSYTRNEQYF

clone_size: -
d_call: TRBD2
j_call: TRBJ2-5
v_call: TRBV29-1
cdr3_nt: TGCAGCGTTGAAGATGGGAGACTAGCGGGAGGGGGAGAGACCCAGTACTTC
cdr3_aa: CSVEDGRLAGGGETQYF

clone_size: -
d_call: -
j_call: TRBJ2-3
v_call: TRBV14
cdr3_nt: TGTGCCAGCAGCCAAGATCACGGGTATGGCACAGATACGCAGTATTTT
cdr3_aa: CASSQDHGYGTDTQYF

clone_size: few
d_call: -
j_call: TRBJ2-5
v_call: TRBV9
cdr3_nt: TGTGCCAGCAGCTCGCATGGCTTGGAAGAGACCCAGTACTTC
cdr3_aa: CASSSHGLEETQYF

clone_size: few
d_call: -
j_call: TRBJ2-2
v_call: TRBV7-9
cdr3_nt: TGTGCCAGCAGCTTAGCTGGACTGCTCCGGGCCACCGGGGAGCTGTTTTTT
cdr3_aa: CASSLAGLLRATGELFF

clone_size: -
d_call: TRBD2
j_call: TRBJ2-1
v_call: TRBV19
cdr3_nt: TGTGCCAGTAGAGGTAGCGGGAGCAATGAGCAGTTCTTC
cdr3_aa: CASRGSGSNEQFF

clone_size: few
d_call: -
j_call: TRBJ2-6
v_call: TRBV4-3
cdr3_nt: TGCGCCAGCAGCCCTACCTCCCTCTGGGGTACTGGGGCCAACGTCCTGACTTTC
cdr3_aa: CASSPTSLWGTGANVLTF

clone_size: few
d_call: TRBD2
j_call: TRBJ2-1
v_call: TRBV7-3
cdr3_nt: TGTGCCAGCAGCTCGAGCACTAGCGGGTATAATGAGCAGTTCTTC
cdr3_aa: CASSSSTSGYNEQFF

clone_size: -
d_call: -
j_call: TRBJ2-3
v_call: TRBV19
cdr3_nt: TGTGCCAGTAGTCCGAGGGAAAGATCGGATACGCAGTATTTT
cdr3_aa: CASSPRERSDTQYF

clone_size: -
d_call: TRBD1
j_call: TRBJ1-1
v_call: TRBV29-1
cdr3_nt: TGCAGCGCTTCAACAGGGGCGAACACTGAAGCTTTCTTT
cdr3_aa: CSASTGANTEAFF

clone_size: few
d_call: -
j_call: TRBJ1-1
v_call: TRBV6-6
cdr3_nt: TGTGCCAGCAGGGTATACACTGAAGCTTTCTTT
cdr3_aa: CASRVYTEAFF

clone_size: -
d_call: -
j_call: TRBJ2-5
v_call: TRBV5-1
cdr3_nt: TGCGCCAGCAGCCCATTGGATAGCGAGGGGACCCAGTACTTC
cdr3_aa: CASSPLDSEGTQYF

clone_size: -
d_call: -
j_call: TRBJ1-2
v_call: TRBV7-2
cdr3_nt: TGTGCCAGCAGCTCGGGGCACAGCTATGGCTACACCTTC
cdr3_aa: CASSSGHSYGYTF

clone_size: -
d_call: TRBD2
j_call: TRBJ2-4
v_call: TRBV30
cdr3_nt: TGTGCCTGGGACGGGGGGGGAAACATTCAGTACTTC
cdr3_aa: CAWDGGGNIQYF

clone_size: few
d_call: TRBD2
j_call: TRBJ2-3
v_call: TRBV5-4
cdr3_nt: TGTGCCAGCAGCTTTGCCCGGGGCGGGAGGGCCTTGGATACGCAGTATTTT
cdr3_aa: CASSFARGGRALDTQYF

clone_size: few
d_call: -
j_call: TRBJ1-4
v_call: TRBV29-1
cdr3_nt: TGCAGCGGGGGAGGCACTAATGAAAAACTGTTTTTT
cdr3_aa: CSGGGTNEKLFF

clone_size: few
d_call: TRBD1
j_call: TRBJ2-2
v_call: TRBV7-2
cdr3_nt: TGTGCCAGCAGCTCCCGGGACAGGGGCACCGGGGAGCTGTTTTTT
cdr3_aa: CASSSRDRGTGELFF

clone_size: -
d_call: -
j_call: TRBJ2-1
v_call: TRBV12-5
cdr3_nt: TGTGCTAGTGGTTTGTTCACTTTAACGGATGAGCAGTTCTTC
cdr3_aa: CASGLFTLTDEQFF

clone_size: few
d_call: -
j_call: TRBJ2-1
v_call: TRBV5-1
cdr3_nt: TGCGCCAGCAGCTCCAAGACCGATCGTAGCTCCTACAATGAGCAGTTCTTC
cdr3_aa: CASSSKTDRSSYNEQFF

clone_size: -
d_call: -
j_call: TRBJ2-4
v_call: TRBV7-6
cdr3_nt: TGTGCCAGCAGCTTGAGCGGCGAAAACATTCAGTACTTC
cdr3_aa: CASSLSGENIQYF

clone_size: few
d_call: -
j_call: TRBJ2-5
v_call: TRBV9
cdr3_nt: TGTGCCAGCAGCGTAGAAGGGGGTTGGGAGACCCAGTACTTC
cdr3_aa: CASSVEGGWETQYF

clone_size: -
d_call: TRBD2
j_call: TRBJ2-1
v_call: TRBV19
cdr3_nt: TGTGCCAGTAGTATATCTGCTAGCGGGAGGGCCGTGGGTGAGCAGTTCTTC
cdr3_aa: CASSISASGRAVGEQFF

clone_size: -
d_call: TRBD2
j_call: TRBJ2-1
v_call: TRBV4-3
cdr3_nt: TGCGCCAGCAGCCAATCCTTAGCGGGGGGGCCCCTCAATGAGCAGTTCTTC
cdr3_aa: CASSQSLAGGPLNEQFF

clone_size: -
d_call: -
j_call: TRBJ2-3
v_call: TRBV6-6
cdr3_nt: TGTGCCAGCACCGCCGGGACCCCCTTCGATACGCAGTATTTT
cdr3_aa: CASTAGTPFDTQYF

clone_size: few
d_call: TRBD2
j_call: TRBJ2-3
v_call: TRBV7-2
cdr3_nt: TGTGCCAGCAGGGCGGGACTAGCGGGCACAGATACGCAGTATTTT
cdr3_aa: CASRAGLAGTDTQYF

clone_size: few
d_call: TRBD2
j_call: TRBJ2-1
v_call: TRBV7-2
cdr3_nt: TGTGCCAGCAGCTTTACTAGCGGGGGATACAATGAGCAGTTCTTC
cdr3_aa: CASSFTSGGYNEQFF

clone_size: few
d_call: -
j_call: TRBJ2-3
v_call: TRBV11-2
cdr3_nt: TGTGCCAGCAGCTTAGCTGTCGAAGATACGCAGTATTTT
cdr3_aa: CASSLAVEDTQYF

clone_size: -
d_call: -
j_call: TRBJ2-1
v_call: TRBV6-5
cdr3_nt: TGTGCCAGCGGTTCGGGAGCCTCACACTCCTACAATGAGCAGTTCTTC
cdr3_aa: CASGSGASHSYNEQFF

clone_size: few
d_call: -
j_call: TRBJ2-6
v_call: TRBV1
cdr3_nt: TGCACCAGCAGCCTCCAGGACGGCCCCTACTCTGGGGCCAACGTCCTGACTTTC
cdr3_aa: CTSSLQDGPYSGANVLTF

clone_size: few
d_call: -
j_call: TRBJ2-7
v_call: TRBV15
cdr3_nt: TGTGCCACCAGCAGAGATTCTGCGGGGCCCCCATTGCACTTC
cdr3_aa: CATSRDSAGPPLHF

clone_size: few
d_call: TRBD2
j_call: TRBJ2-1
v_call: TRBV30
cdr3_nt: TGTGCCTGGAGTGTGTTTGGGACTAGCTTCATAAGAGAGCAGTTCTTC
cdr3_aa: CAWSVFGTSFIREQFF

clone_size: few
d_call: -
j_call: TRBJ1-1
v_call: TRBV9
cdr3_nt: TGTGCCAGCAGCGTAGAACGAATTAACACTGAAGCTTTCTTT
cdr3_aa: CASSVERINTEAFF

clone_size: few
d_call: TRBD1
j_call: TRBJ2-5
v_call: TRBV15
cdr3_nt: TGTGCCACCAGCCCCCGACAGGGCCTAGAGACCCAGTACTTC
cdr3_aa: CATSPRQGLETQYF

clone_size: few
d_call: TRBD2
j_call: TRBJ2-2
v_call: TRBV30
cdr3_nt: TGTGCCTGGAAAATAGCGGGAGGTGCCGGGGAGCTGTTTTTT
cdr3_aa: CAWKIAGGAGELFF